The clone carrying this T cell receptor (beta chain) was counted at least ten times. The antigen is unknown. Germline V gene sequence: CDR1 SQVTM, CDR2 ANQGSEA. The CDR3 has 13 amino acids. The J segment lost 7 bases and the V segment lost 7 bases, leaving 9 bases of the junction unmatched. This sample is drawn from a study of CD8 T cells in ankylosing spondylitis. Findings and limits, study-wide: Disease-linked clones bore a CD8+ phenotype, appearing relatively rarely in peripheral blood.

MiXCR was run by TCRdb on the 5' RACE reads, yielding one entry per CDR3 protein. The sample yields 200,000 to 250,000 distinct CDR3 sequences, roughly 8% seen once. Specimen: blood, either unsorted or a sorted T cell fraction (not recorded which). This TCR was recovered from a female donor with ankylosing spondylitis or in good health (not recorded which). The chain has TRBV29-1 and TRBJ1-4, with 7 bases matching TRBD1. CDR3 sequence reads: CSAWEGGSEKLFF. The CDR3 bases are TGCAGCGCCTGGGAAGGGGGCTCTGAAAAACTGTTTTTT.